The 27 T cell receptor beta chains in this list originate from one sample, sequenced in a study of shared clonotypes between healthy human individuals. The assay was immunoSEQ multiplex PCR, and TCRdb's table has in-frame clones only and misses some. The top ten hold approximately 1.8% of the sample, which has around 700,000 clones, roughly 70% seen once. Material: memory CD4+ T cells sorted from blood. The subset denotes: CD45RA-negative fraction. These receptors originate from a woman aged 30 to 39 in good health.

This clone appeared a few times. This sequence joins TRBV30 and TRBJ1-2; weak D call: TRBD1 (6 bases). Deletions cut 5 bases from V and 5 bases from J, with 9 bases between. This CDR3 is 11 amino acids long. The V gene's germline CDR1 is GTSNPN and CDR2 SVGIG (reference sequence). CDR3: CAWGQGYGYTF. CDR3 DNA: TGTGCCTGGGGCCAGGGGTATGGCTACACCTTC.

The CDR3 DNA sequence: TGTGCCACCAGCAGAGATCTGATGGATACGCAGTATTTT. As protein: CATSRDLMDTQYF. The rearrangement joins TRBV15 to TRBJ2-3; D remains unclear. Germline CDR1 is LNHNV and CDR2 is YYDKDF (reference sequence). The CDR3 has 13 residues. Trimming cost V 0 bases and J 6 bases, with 7 bases left between them.

CDR3 sequence reads: CASSGQANTEAFF. Here the CDR3 DNA reads TGTGCCAGCAGTGGCCAGGCGAACACTGAAGCTTTCTTT. V is TRBV5-5 and J is TRBJ1-1, with D uncertain. The CDR3 covers 13 residues. Deletions cut 5 bases from V and 1 base from J, with 9 bases between. Germline V gene lookup returns CDR1 SGHKS and CDR2 YYEKEE (reference sequence).

This chain uses TRBV11-3 with TRBJ2-7; D gene uncertain. Looked up from germline, CDR1 is SGHNT and CDR2 is YENEEA. CDR3 length equals 16 residues. Trimming took 3 bases from V and 0 from J, leaving 15 bases between them. The CDR3 coding sequence is TGTGCCAGCAGCTTGGTCCAAGCACCCACCTCCTACGAGCAGTACTTC. It encodes CASSLVQAPTSYEQYF.

Notes on this clone: The sample holds other DNA sequences that translate to the same CDR3. V gene TRBV2 combines with J gene TRBJ2-5; 7 bases are shared with TRBD1. Trimming took 5 bases from V and 0 from J; bases not matched to a gene: 3. The V gene's germline CDR1 is SNHLY and CDR2 FYNNEI. The length of the CDR3 is 14 residues. The CDR3 DNA reads as TGTGCCAGCAGTAGGGACAGAAACCAAGAGACCCAGTACTTC. This encodes CASSRDRNQETQYF.

In its sample, this clone was seen a few times. J is TRBJ2-3 and V is TRBV19, with D hard to call. V was shortened by 5 bases and J by 6 bases, with 9 bases between the two germline ends. In germline, CDR1 is LNHDA, CDR2 SQIVND (reference sequence). The CDR3 length is 12 residues. The CDR3 nucleotides read TGTGCCAGTAGTCCGAACTCGGATACGCAGTATTTT. This sequence encodes CASSPNSDTQYF.

The V call is TRBV28, the J call TRBJ1-4; the match to TRBD1 covers 8 bases. V was clipped by 6 bases and J by 7 bases; unmatched bases: 10. Germline V lookup: CDR1 MDHEN, CDR2 SYDVKM. The CDR3 is 15 residues long. The CDR3 reads CASRRSDRVSEKLFF. CDR3 in DNA: TGTGCCAGCAGACGATCGGACAGGGTCAGTGAAAAACTGTTTTTT.

This sequence joins TRBV19 and TRBJ2-7; D is unresolved. V lost 2 bases to trimming and J lost 2 bases, with 13 bases between them. Germline V gene data show CDR1 as LNHDA and CDR2 as SQIVND (reference sequence). The CDR3 sequence is 15 residues long. CDR3 in amino acids: CASSIRAEGTYEQYF. DNA for the CDR3: TGTGCCAGTAGTATACGGGCAGAAGGAACCTACGAGCAGTACTTC.

Only a few counts were recorded for this clone. The V gene is TRBV5-4, the J gene TRBJ2-2; 7 bases line up with TRBD1. Germline V lookup: CDR1 SGHNT, CDR2 YYREEE (reference sequence). The CDR3 runs to 14 residues. V dropped 4 bases and J dropped 3; count of bases not matched to a gene: 3. In DNA, the CDR3 is TGTGCCAGCAGCGTGACAGGGTACACCGGGGAGCTGTTTTTT. It codes for CASSVTGYTGELFF.

This clone has a handful of counts. This chain joins TRBV28 and TRBJ1-1, with 8 bases aligning to TRBD1. The CDR3 loop spans 15 amino acids. V trimming: 5 bases; J trimming: 4 bases; junction bases outside the gene matches: 9. The germline V gene encodes CDR1 MDHEN and CDR2 SYDVKM. As DNA, the CDR3 is TGTGCCAGCAGTCCAACGACAGGGGCGGTCACTGAAGCTTTCTTT. Translation gives CASSPTTGAVTEAFF.

The J gene is TRBJ2-3, the V gene TRBV12-5, with D possibly being TRBD1 (5 bases). The ends were cut back, 0 bases at V and 7 bases at J, with 17 bases in the middle. The length of the CDR3 is 16 residues. Looked up from germline, CDR1 is LGHNT and CDR2 is FRNRAP. The chain's CDR3 is CASGLVLPGLGNTQYF. CDR3 DNA: TGTGCTAGTGGTTTGGTACTCCCAGGGCTAGGGAATACGCAGTATTTT.

Details on this clone: Other DNA sequences in this sample translate to the same CDR3. Here the CDR3 DNA reads TGTGCCAGCAGCTTAATAAACACTGAAGCTTTCTTT. Its translation: CASSLINTEAFF. The chain carries TRBV7-9 and TRBJ1-1, with unresolved D. The CDR3 spans 12 residues. CDR1 SEHNR and CDR2 FQNEAQ come from the germline V gene (reference sequence). With 2 bases removed from V and 2 bases from J, the gap between germline ends came to 3 bases.

Written as DNA, the CDR3 is TGCAGCGTTGAACAGGGGGCGGTGGCCGGGGAGCTGTTTTTT. Protein: CSVEQGAVAGELFF. The chain carries TRBV29-1 and TRBJ2-2; 8 bases agree with TRBD1. V was pared by 2 bases and J by 6 bases, with 5 bases of the junction left unmatched. The CDR3 runs to 14 residues. Germline V gene data show CDR1 as SQVTM and CDR2 as ANQGSEA.

The V gene is TRBV19, the J gene TRBJ1-5; D gene unclear. This CDR3 comprises 15 residues. The V end lost 1 base, the J end lost 2 bases, and 9 bases lay between the germline ends. The germline V gene encodes CDR1 LNHDA and CDR2 SQIVND (reference sequence). CDR3 region: CASSIVGWGNQPQHF. CDR3 nucleotides: TGTGCCAGTAGTATAGTGGGTTGGGGCAATCAGCCCCAGCATTTT.

This clone was seen only a few times. The chain combines TRBV28 with TRBJ1-4; D not resolved. The CDR3 runs to 13 residues. Germline CDR1 is MDHEN and CDR2 is SYDVKM. DNA for the CDR3: TGTGCTACCTGGGCGGGAGAAAATGAAAAACTGTTTTTT. It yields the protein CATWAGENEKLFF.

The chain links TRBV15 to TRBJ2-2; D gene uncertain. CDR3 length equals 14 residues. Germline V gene data show CDR1 as LNHNV and CDR2 as YYDKDF (reference sequence). V was cut by 1 base and J by 1 base, with 4 bases left in between. CDR3 amino acids: CATSRVQNTGELFF. Here the CDR3 DNA reads TGTGCCACCAGCAGAGTCCAGAACACCGGGGAGCTGTTTTTT.

The gene calls are TRBV6-5 and TRBJ1-1; D possibly corresponds to TRBD1 (5 bases). Germline V CDR1 and CDR2: MNHEY, SVGAGI. The CDR3 spans 14 residues. V was cut by 7 bases and J by 4 bases, with 16 bases left in between. The CDR3 loop reads CASNKGRAGTEAFF. DNA for the CDR3: TGTGCCAGCAATAAGGGACGGGCGGGCACTGAAGCTTTCTTT.

The chain couples TRBV29-1 to TRBJ2-3; the D gene is possibly TRBD2 (6 bases). CDR1 and CDR2 from the germline V gene are SQVTM and ANQGSEA. This CDR3 is built from 12 residues. CDR3 region: CSLVGGPDTQYF. CDR3 DNA sequence: TGCAGTTTAGTGGGAGGCCCAGATACGCAGTATTTT.

The V and J genes are TRBV7-2 and TRBJ2-1; a weak D match, TRBD2 (5 bases). Germline V gene sequence: CDR1 SGHTA, CDR2 FQGNSA. Trimming shortened V by 2 bases and J by 7 bases, and 18 bases separated the two germline ends. The CDR3 loop spans 16 amino acids. CDR3 DNA sequence: TGTGCCAGCAGCTTACGTGAGAGGGCCTCGGAAAATGAGCAGTTCTTC. The encoded protein is CASSLRERASENEQFF.

The gene calls are TRBV4-1 and TRBJ1-3; D gene uncertain. Trimming took 0 bases from V and 0 from J, leaving 9 bases between them. CDR1 and CDR2 (germline): MGHRA, YSYEKL. This CDR3 is built from 16 residues. CDR3: CASSQDGTSSGNTIYF. CDR3 in DNA: TGCGCCAGCAGCCAAGATGGAACTTCCTCTGGAAACACCATATATTTT.

In DNA, the CDR3 is TGTGCCTCTGGACAGGGGGCGCGGAGGGAGCTGTTTTTT. Translation: CASGQGARRELFF. The chain combines TRBV30 with TRBJ2-2, with TRBD1 matching 11 bases. V shed 7 bases and J 9 bases; nucleotides not matched to a gene: 7. The germline V gene encodes CDR1 GTSNPN and CDR2 SVGIG (reference sequence). CDR3 size: 13 residues. The whole variable domain, remainder taken from reference TRBV30 and TRBJ2-2, is SQTIHQWPATLVQPVGSPLSLECTVEGTSNPNLYWYRQAAGRGLQLLFYSVGIGQISSEVPQNLSASRPQDRQFILSSKKLLLSDSGFYLCASGQGARRELFFGEGSRLTVL.

A single count supports this clone. This chain joins TRBV27 and TRBJ2-2; D unclear. The CDR3 is 14 amino acids. Germline V gene data show CDR1 as MNHEY and CDR2 as SMNVEV (reference sequence). V lost 3 bases to trimming and J lost 1 base, with 6 bases between them. DNA for the CDR3: TGTGCCAGCAGTTTTTCAGGGAACACCGGGGAGCTGTTTTTT. Translation: CASSFSGNTGELFF.

A note on this clone: A junction boundary mismatches the germline segment, possibly from a read error. The chain links TRBV27 to TRBJ2-7; TRBD2 matches at 8 bases. This CDR3 has 14 residues. CDR1 is MNHEY, CDR2 SMNVEV, per germline (reference sequence). CDR3 sequence: CASTLPGGPYEQYF. The CDR3 bases are TGTGCCAGCACTTTACCGGGAGGGCCCTACGAGCAGTACTTC.

The genes are TRBV19 and TRBJ1-5; 8 bases are a match to TRBD1. CDR3 length equals 13 residues. Trimming took 9 bases from V and 5 from J; bases not matched to a gene: 6. Germline CDR1 reads LNHDA; CDR2 reads SQIVND (reference sequence). The CDR3 DNA reads as TGTGCCAGCTCGGACAGGGTAGATCAGCCCCAGCATTTT. Its translation is CASSDRVDQPQHF.

V gene TRBV15 combines with J gene TRBJ2-7, with a possible D match to TRBD2 (6 bases). V dropped 5 bases and J dropped 9 bases, with 20 bases sitting between them. In germline, CDR1 is LNHNV, CDR2 YYDKDF (reference sequence). CDR3 length equals 14 residues. CDR3 DNA: TGTGCCACCAGCGTAAGAGGTTCGGGGGAGGTGCAGTACTTC. Amino acid sequence: CATSVRGSGEVQYF.

This rearrangement joins TRBV13 to TRBJ1-2; D may be TRBD1 (5 bases). V was clipped by 5 bases and J by 4 bases, with 17 bases between them. CDR1 and CDR2 from the germline V gene are PRHDT and FYEKMQ (reference sequence). The CDR3 extends over 15 amino acids. The CDR3 sequence is CASSLGSLGVYGYTF. The DNA of the CDR3 is TGTGCCAGCAGCCTCGGGTCTCTAGGGGTCTATGGCTACACCTTC.

The chain recombines TRBV10-1 with TRBJ2-3, with D perhaps matching TRBD2 (5 bases). V was pared by 10 bases and J by 2 bases, with 13 bases between. The V gene's germline CDR1 is WNHNN and CDR2 SYGVQD (reference sequence). The CDR3 is made up of 13 amino acids. CDR3 nucleotide sequence: TGCGCCACCGCCCGGGGTTTCACAGATACGCAGTATTTT. Translated: CATARGFTDTQYF.